This T cell receptor (beta chain) was identified in a study of blood T cell repertoires in COVID-19. Looking at the study overall: PBMCs, B-cell-depleted T cells, or T cells provided the cDNA or gDNA that made up the material.

As handled by the study authors: Reference gene primer amplification yielded estimated nucleated cell counts. The method was immunoSEQ multiplex PCR; TCRdb's version includes in-frame clones alone and lacks a portion of them. V, J and clone size derive from that table, while D and trimming were established from the DNA sequence. The sample yields 230,000 or so clones, roughly 80% seen once. The germline V and J ends were trimmed by 1 base and 7 bases, with 7 bases remaining between them. CDR3 length: 12 amino acids. Germline V gene lookup returns CDR1 LGHNA and CDR2 YNFKEQ. V is TRBV4-2 and J is TRBJ2-5; D perhaps matches TRBD1 (6 bases). This clonotype was obtained from a human donor in a cohort sampled during active COVID-19. The sample was peripheral blood. CDR3 amino acids: CASSQVGGTQYF. The CDR3 DNA reads as TGTGCCAGCAGCCAAGTAGGGGGGACCCAGTACTTC.